This paragraph reports one TCR beta chain. The germline CDR1 and CDR2 sequences are SGDLS and YYNGEE. This CDR3 is built from 16 residues. The V gene lost 3 bases and the J gene lost 5 bases, with 19 bases spanning the gap. The sample comes from a study of blood T cell repertoires in COVID-19. On the study more broadly: COVID-19 samples, acute and convalescent, were from the United States, Italy and Spain.

The repertoire was sequenced with immunoSEQ multiplex PCR; TCRdb's copy has only in-frame clones and lacks some. Among 200,000 to 300,000 clones listed, around 86% were seen once. V and J are TRBV9 and TRBJ2-3, with a tentative D call TRBD2 (6 bases). Sequenced input: PBMCs or T cells enriched from blood (not recorded which). This receptor was taken from a man in his forties or fifties who had recovered from COVID-19. CDR3 coding DNA: TGTGCCAGCAGCGCCACAGCGGGTCCTCCGGGAGATACGCAGTATTTT. Protein: CASSATAGPPGDTQYF.